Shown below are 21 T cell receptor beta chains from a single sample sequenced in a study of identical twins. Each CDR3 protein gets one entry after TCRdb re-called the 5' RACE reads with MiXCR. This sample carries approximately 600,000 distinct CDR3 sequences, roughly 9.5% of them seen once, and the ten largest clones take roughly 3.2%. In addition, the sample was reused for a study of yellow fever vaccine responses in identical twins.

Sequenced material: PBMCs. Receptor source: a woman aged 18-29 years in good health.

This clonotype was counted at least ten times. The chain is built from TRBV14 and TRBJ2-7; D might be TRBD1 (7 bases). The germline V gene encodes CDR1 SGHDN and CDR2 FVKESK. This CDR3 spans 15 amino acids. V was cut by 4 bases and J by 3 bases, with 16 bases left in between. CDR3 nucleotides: TGTGCCAGCAGCCTTCGACGACAGGGACTCTACGAGCAGTACTTC. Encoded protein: CASSLRRQGLYEQYF.

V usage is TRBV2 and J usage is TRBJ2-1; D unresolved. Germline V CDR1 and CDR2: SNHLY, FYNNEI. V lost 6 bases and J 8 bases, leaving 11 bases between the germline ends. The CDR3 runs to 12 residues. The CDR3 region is CASRPFWDEQFF. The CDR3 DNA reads TGTGCCAGCAGACCCTTTTGGGATGAGCAGTTCTTC. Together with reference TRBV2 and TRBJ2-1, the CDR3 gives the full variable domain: EPEVTQTPSHQVTQMGQEVILRCVPISNHLYFYWYRQILGQKVEFLVSFYNNEISEKSEIFDDQFSVERPDGSNFTLKIRSTKLEDSAMYFCASRPFWDEQFFGPGTRLTVL.

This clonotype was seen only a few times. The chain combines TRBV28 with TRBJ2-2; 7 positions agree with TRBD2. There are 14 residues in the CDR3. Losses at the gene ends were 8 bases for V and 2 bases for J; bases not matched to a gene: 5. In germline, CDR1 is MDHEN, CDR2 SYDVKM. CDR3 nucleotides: TGTGCCAGCTCGACTAGCTCAAACACCGGGGAGCTGTTTTTT. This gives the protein CASSTSSNTGELFF.

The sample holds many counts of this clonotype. The CDR3 DNA sequence: TGCAGCGGGACCCGCACAGATACGCAGTATTTT. This codes for CSGTRTDTQYF. This chain uses TRBV29-1 with TRBJ2-3; D gene unclear. V lost 7 bases and J 1 base, leaving 6 bases between the germline ends. The V gene's germline CDR1 is SQVTM and CDR2 ANQGSEA. The CDR3 is 11 amino acids.

CDR3 region: CSAPPDGLAREQYF. CDR3 sequence (DNA): TGCAGTGCTCCCCCTGACGGTTTAGCTAGAGAGCAGTACTTC. The chain combines TRBV20-1 with TRBJ2-7; the D is unclear. Trimming took 5 bases from V and 7 from J, leaving 21 bases between them. CDR3 length: 14 residues. In germline, CDR1 is DFQATT, CDR2 SNEGSKA (reference sequence).

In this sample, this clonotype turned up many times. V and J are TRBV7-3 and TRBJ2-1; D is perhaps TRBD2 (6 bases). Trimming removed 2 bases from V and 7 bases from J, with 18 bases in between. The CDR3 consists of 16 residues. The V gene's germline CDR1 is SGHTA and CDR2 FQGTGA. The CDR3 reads CASSLRGGLGRNEQFF. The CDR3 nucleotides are TGTGCCAGCAGCTTACGTGGGGGGTTAGGTAGGAATGAGCAGTTCTTC.

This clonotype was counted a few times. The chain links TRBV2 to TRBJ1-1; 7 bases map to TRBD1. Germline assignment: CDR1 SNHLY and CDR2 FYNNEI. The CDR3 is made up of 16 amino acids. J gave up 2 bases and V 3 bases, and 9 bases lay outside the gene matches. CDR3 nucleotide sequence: TGTGCCAGCAGTGACCGGGGACAGATCTTAAACACTGAAGCTTTCTTT. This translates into CASSDRGQILNTEAFF.

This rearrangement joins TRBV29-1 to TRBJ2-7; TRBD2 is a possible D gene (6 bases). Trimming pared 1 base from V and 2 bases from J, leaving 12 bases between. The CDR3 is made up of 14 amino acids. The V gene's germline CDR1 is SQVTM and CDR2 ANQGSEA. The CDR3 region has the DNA TGCAGCGTTGAAGCGCCGGGGGAGACCTACGAGCAGTACTTC. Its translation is CSVEAPGETYEQYF.

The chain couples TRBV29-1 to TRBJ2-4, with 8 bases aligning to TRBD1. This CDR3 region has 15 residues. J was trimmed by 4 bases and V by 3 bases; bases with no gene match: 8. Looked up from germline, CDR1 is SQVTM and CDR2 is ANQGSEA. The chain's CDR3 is CSVEGPRQGKNIQYF. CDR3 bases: TGCAGCGTTGAGGGCCCTAGACAGGGGAAAAACATTCAGTACTTC.

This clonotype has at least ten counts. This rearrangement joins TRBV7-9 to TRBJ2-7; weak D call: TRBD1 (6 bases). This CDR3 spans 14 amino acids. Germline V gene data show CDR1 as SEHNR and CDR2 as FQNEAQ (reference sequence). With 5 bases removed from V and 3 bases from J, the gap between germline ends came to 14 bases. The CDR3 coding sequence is TGTGCCAGCAGCCACAGGGACCTAAACTACGAGCAGTACTTC. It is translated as CASSHRDLNYEQYF.

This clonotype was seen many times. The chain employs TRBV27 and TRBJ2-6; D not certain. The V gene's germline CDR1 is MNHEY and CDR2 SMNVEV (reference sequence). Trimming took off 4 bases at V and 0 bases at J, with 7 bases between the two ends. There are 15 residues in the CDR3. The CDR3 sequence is CASSSSPSGANVLTF. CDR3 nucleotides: TGTGCCAGCAGTTCAAGCCCCTCTGGGGCCAACGTCCTGACTTTC. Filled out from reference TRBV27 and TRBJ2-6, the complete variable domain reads EAQVTQNPRYLITVTGKKLTVTCSQNMNHEYMSWYRQDPGLGLRQIYYSMNVEVTDKGDVPEGYKVSRKEKRNFPLILESPSPNQTSLYFCASSSSPSGANVLTFGAGSRLTVL.

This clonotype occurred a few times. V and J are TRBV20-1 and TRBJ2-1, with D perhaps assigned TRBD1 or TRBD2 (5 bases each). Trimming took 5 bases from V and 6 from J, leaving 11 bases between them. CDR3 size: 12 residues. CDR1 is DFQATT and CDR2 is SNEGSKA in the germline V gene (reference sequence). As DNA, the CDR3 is TGCAGTGCTCTCCGGGACCTCAATGAGCAGTTCTTC. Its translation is CSALRDLNEQFF.

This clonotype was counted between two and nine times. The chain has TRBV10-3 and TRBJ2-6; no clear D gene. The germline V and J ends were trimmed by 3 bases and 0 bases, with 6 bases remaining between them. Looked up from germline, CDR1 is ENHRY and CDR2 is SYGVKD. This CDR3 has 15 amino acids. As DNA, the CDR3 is TGTGCCATCAGTGACACCAACTCTGGGGCCAACGTCCTGACTTTC. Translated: CAISDTNSGANVLTF.

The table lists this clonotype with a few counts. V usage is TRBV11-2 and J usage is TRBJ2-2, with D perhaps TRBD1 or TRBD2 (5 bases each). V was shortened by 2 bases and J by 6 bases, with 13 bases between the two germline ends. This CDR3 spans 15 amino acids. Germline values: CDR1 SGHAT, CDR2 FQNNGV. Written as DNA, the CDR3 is TGTGCCAGCAGCTTACAGGGTTGGACTTCCGGGGAGCTGTTTTTT. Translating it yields CASSLQGWTSGELFF.

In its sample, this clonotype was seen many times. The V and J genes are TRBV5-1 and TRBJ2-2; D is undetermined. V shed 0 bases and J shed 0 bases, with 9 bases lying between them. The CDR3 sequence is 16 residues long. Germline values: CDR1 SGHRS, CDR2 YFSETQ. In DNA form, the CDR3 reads TGCGCCAGCAGCTTGGGATCCACGGCGAACACCGGGGAGCTGTTTTTT. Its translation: CASSLGSTANTGELFF. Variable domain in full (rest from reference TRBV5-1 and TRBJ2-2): KAGVTQTPRYLIKTRGQQVTLSCSPISGHRSVSWYQQTPGQGLQFLFEYFSETQRNKGNFPGRFSGRQFSNSRSEMNVSTLELGDSALYLCASSLGSTANTGELFFGEGSRLTVL.

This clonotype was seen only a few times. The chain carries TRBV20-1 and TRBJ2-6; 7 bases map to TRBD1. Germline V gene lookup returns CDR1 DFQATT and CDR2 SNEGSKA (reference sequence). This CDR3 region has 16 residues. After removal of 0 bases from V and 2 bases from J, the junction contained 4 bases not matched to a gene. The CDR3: CSARDLRGPGANVLTF. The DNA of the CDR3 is TGCAGTGCTAGAGATCTAAGGGGGCCTGGGGCCAACGTCCTGACTTTC.

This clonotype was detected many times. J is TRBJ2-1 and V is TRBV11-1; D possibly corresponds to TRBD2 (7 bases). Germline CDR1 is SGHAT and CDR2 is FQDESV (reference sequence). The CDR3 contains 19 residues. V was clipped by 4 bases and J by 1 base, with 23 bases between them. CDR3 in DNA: TGTGCCAGCAGCTACCCATCGGGCGGGGGCATCCCTTCCTACAATGAGCAGTTCTTC. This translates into CASSYPSGGGIPSYNEQFF.

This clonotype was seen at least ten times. CDR3 loop: CASSSPPSTGGVDEQFF. The DNA for the CDR3 is TGTGCCAGCAGTTCGCCTCCCTCCACAGGGGGGGTCGATGAGCAGTTCTTC. The genes are TRBV28 and TRBJ2-1; D perhaps matches TRBD1 (8 bases). V dropped 4 bases and J dropped 8 bases, with 24 bases sitting between them. The CDR3 has 17 residues. CDR1 and CDR2 (germline): MDHEN, SYDVKM. Full variable domain (outside the CDR3, taken from reference TRBV28 and TRBJ2-1): DVKVTQSSRYLVKRTGEKVFLECVQDMDHENMFWYRQDPGLGLRLIYFSYDVKMKEKGDIPEGYSVSREKKERFSLILESASTNQTSMYLCASSSPPSTGGVDEQFFGPGTRLTVL.

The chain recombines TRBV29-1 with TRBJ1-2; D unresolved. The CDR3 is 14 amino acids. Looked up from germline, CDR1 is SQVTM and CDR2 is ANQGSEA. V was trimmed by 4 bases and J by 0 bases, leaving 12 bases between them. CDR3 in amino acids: CSVGWDEANYGYTF. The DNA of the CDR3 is TGCAGCGTTGGGTGGGATGAAGCTAACTATGGCTACACCTTC.

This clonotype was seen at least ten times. Here the CDR3 reads CSVSRDNTDTQYF. The CDR3 region has the DNA TGCAGCGTCTCTAGGGACAACACAGATACGCAGTATTTT. The chain employs TRBV29-1 and TRBJ2-3; D perhaps matches TRBD1 (6 bases). The CDR3 is 13 residues long. Germline V CDR1 and CDR2: SQVTM, ANQGSEA. The ends were cut back, 6 bases at V and 2 bases at J, with 12 bases in the middle.

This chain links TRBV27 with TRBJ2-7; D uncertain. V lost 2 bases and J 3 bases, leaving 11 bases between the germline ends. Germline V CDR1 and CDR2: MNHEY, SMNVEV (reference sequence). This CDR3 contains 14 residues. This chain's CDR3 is CASSLGNTNYEQYF. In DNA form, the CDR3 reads TGTGCCAGCAGTTTAGGGAATACCAACTACGAGCAGTACTTC.